The sequence of this TCR beta chain was determined in a study of CD8 T cells in ankylosing spondylitis. Broader study findings: There was a TCR beta motif, made of several highly homologous variants, that appeared characteristic of ankylosing spondylitis blood. CD8+ disease-linked clones were present at relatively low frequencies in blood. Significantly higher representation of disease-linked clones was reported for matched ankylosing spondylitis synovial fluid.

V lost 0 bases to trimming and J lost 4 bases, with 10 bases between them. Germline CDR1 reads SGHRS; CDR2 reads YFSETQ. This CDR3 has 14 residues. This clonotype was observed at least ten times. Its antigen is unidentified. Quantitative 5'-RACE with molecular barcodes generated TCR beta libraries. TCRdb reanalysed the 5' RACE reads using MiXCR and keeps one entry per CDR3 protein. The profile shows under 200,000 distinct CDR3 sequences, 11% of them singletons. This clonotype was obtained from a male donor with ankylosing spondylitis or in good health (not recorded which). The chain recombines TRBV5-1 with TRBJ1-2; D might be TRBD1 (6 bases). Sequences were obtained from blood, either unsorted or a sorted T cell fraction (not recorded which). The CDR3 bases are TGCGCCAGCAGCTTGGACAGGGTTGGCTATGGCTACACCTTC. Protein product: CASSLDRVGYGYTF.